This paragraph reports one T cell receptor beta chain. As yet, its antigen is unknown. In germline, CDR1 is MGHDK, CDR2 SYGVNS. V was trimmed by 4 bases and J by 6 bases, leaving 13 bases between them. CDR3 length: 14 residues. The method was immunoSEQ multiplex PCR; TCRdb's version includes in-frame clones alone and lacks a portion of them. Of about 2 million clones in the sample, around 95% are singletons; the top ten hold 0.1% to 0.15%. Negatively enriched CD4+ T cells were divided by CD45RA into naive and memory. This record belongs to a study of shared clonotypes between healthy human individuals. Findings of the study overall: Sharing across four donors was highest in naive CD4 (approximately 5%) and lowest in memory CD8 (roughly 0.4%).

This sequence originates from a man between 18 and 35 years old in good health. This sequence joins TRBV25-1 and TRBJ2-1; D remains unclear. Material: naive CD4+ T cells sorted from blood. Subset meaning: CD45RA+ positively selected. CDR3 amino acids: CASSGASLRNEQFF. In nucleotides, the CDR3 is TGTGCCAGCAGTGGGGCTAGTCTGCGCAATGAGCAGTTCTTC.